This T cell receptor (beta chain) was identified during a study of T cell responses to AZD1222 COVID-19 vaccine. The assay was immunoSEQ multiplex PCR, and TCRdb's table has in-frame clones only and misses some. The sample has some 170,000 clones, approximately 94% seen once. The TCR was taken from an adult who received the AZD1222 COVID-19 vaccine. This specimen was peripheral blood, taken 28 days after the second AZD1222 dose.

Written as DNA, the CDR3 is TGTGCCATCAGTCTAACTAGCGGGAGTCGCGAGCAGTACTTC. Translated: CAISLTSGSREQYF. The chain employs TRBV10-3 and TRBJ2-7; 11 positions agree with TRBD2. The CDR3 length is 14 residues. The J segment lost 6 bases and the V segment lost 5 bases, leaving 6 bases of the junction unmatched. Germline CDR1 and CDR2: ENHRY and SYGVKD.